The T cell receptor (beta chain) under discussion was sequenced for a study of Graves' ophthalmopathy and Graves' hyperthyroidism. Amplification targeted the TCR beta CDR3 regions, with RNA transcripts as the source material. Second-round multiplex PCR followed a first-round RT-PCR using HTBI primers. From the multiplex PCR reads, TCRdb called clonotypes with MiXCR, one entry per CDR3 protein. The sample holds some 240,000 distinct CDR3 sequences, around 50% seen once. Sequencing was performed on peripheral blood. This TCR was sampled from an adult man with Graves' ophthalmopathy.

CDR3: CASSGLTNEKLFF. DNA for the CDR3: TGTGCCAGCAGTGGACTAACTAATGAAAAACTGTTTTTT. The chain uses TRBV2 and TRBJ1-4, with D unresolved. Trimming removed 4 bases from V and 1 base from J, with 4 bases in between. The CDR3 consists of 13 residues. Germline V gene sequence: CDR1 SNHLY, CDR2 FYNNEI. Full variable domain (remainder filled in from reference TRBV2 and TRBJ1-4): EPEVTQTPSHQVTQMGQEVILRCVPISNHLYFYWYRQILGQKVEFLVSFYNNEISEKSEIFDDQFSVERPDGSNFTLKIRSTKLEDSAMYFCASSGLTNEKLFFGSGTQLSVL.